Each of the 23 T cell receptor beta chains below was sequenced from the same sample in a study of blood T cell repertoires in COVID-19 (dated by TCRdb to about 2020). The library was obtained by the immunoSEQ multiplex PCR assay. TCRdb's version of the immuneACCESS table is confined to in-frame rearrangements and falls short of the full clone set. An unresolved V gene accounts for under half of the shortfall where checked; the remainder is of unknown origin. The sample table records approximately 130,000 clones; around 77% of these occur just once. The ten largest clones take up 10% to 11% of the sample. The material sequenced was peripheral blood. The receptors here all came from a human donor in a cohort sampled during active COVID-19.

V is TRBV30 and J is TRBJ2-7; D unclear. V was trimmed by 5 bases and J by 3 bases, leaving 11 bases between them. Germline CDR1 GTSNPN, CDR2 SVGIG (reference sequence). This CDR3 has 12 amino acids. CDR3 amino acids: CAWGRLLYEQYF. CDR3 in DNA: TGTGCCTGGGGGCGGCTACTCTACGAGCAGTACTTC. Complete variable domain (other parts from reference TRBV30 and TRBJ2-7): SQTIHQWPATLVQPVGSPLSLECTVEGTSNPNLYWYRQAAGRGLQLLFYSVGIGQISSEVPQNLSASRPQDRQFILSSKKLLLSDSGFYLCAWGRLLYEQYFGPGTRLTVT.

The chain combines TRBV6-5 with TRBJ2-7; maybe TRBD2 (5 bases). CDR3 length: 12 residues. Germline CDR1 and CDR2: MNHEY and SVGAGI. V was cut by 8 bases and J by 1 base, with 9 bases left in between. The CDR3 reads CASADWSYEQYF. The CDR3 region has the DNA TGTGCCAGCGCGGACTGGTCCTACGAGCAGTACTTC.

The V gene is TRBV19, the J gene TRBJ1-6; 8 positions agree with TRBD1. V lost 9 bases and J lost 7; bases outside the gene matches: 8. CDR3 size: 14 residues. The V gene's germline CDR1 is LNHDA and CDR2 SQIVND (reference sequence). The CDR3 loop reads CASTDRVGNSPLHF. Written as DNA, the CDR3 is TGTGCCAGCACGGACAGGGTTGGAAATTCACCCCTCCACTTT. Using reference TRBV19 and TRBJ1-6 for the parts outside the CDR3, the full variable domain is DGGITQSPKYLFRKEGQNVTLSCEQNLNHDAMYWYRQDPGQGLRLIYYSQIVNDFQKGDIAEGYSVSREKKESFPLTVTSAQKNPTAFYLCASTDRVGNSPLHFGNGTRLTVT.

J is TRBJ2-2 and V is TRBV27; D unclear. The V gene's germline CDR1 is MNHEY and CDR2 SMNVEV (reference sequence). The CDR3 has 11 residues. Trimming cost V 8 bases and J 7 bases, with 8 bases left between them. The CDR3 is CASSRGGELFF. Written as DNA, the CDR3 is TGTGCCAGCTCTAGAGGCGGGGAGCTGTTTTTT.

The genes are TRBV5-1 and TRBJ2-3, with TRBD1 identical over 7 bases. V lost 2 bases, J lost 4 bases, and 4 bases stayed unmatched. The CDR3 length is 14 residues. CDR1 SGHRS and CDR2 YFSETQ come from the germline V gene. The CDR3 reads CASSFPDRADTQYF. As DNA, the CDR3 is TGCGCCAGCAGCTTCCCTGACAGGGCAGATACGCAGTATTTT.

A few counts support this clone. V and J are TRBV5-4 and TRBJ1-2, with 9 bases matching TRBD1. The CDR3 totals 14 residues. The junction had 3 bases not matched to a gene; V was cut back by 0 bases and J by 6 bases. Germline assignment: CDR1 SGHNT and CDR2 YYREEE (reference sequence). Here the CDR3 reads CASSLGDRVDGYTF. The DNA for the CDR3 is TGTGCCAGCAGCTTGGGGGACAGGGTGGATGGCTACACCTTC.

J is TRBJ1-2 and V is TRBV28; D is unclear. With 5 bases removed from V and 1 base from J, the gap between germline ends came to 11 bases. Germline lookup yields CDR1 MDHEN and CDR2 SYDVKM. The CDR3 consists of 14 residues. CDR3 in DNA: TGTGCCAGCAGTCTGCAGTACCTTAACTATGGCTACACCTTC. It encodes CASSLQYLNYGYTF.

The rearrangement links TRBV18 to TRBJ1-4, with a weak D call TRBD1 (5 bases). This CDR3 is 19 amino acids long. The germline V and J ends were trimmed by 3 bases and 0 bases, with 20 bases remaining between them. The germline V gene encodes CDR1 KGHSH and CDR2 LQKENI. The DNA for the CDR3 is TGTGCCAGCTCACCCAGGGCAGGGACTCAACAAGCAACTAATGAAAAACTGTTTTTT. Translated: CASSPRAGTQQATNEKLFF.

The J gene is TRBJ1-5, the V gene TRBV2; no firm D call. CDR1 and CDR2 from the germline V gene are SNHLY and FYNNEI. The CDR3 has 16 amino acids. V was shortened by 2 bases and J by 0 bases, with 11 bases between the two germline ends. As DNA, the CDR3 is TGTGCCAGCAGTGAACTGGGGAGAGATAGCAATCAGCCCCAGCATTTT. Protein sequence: CASSELGRDSNQPQHF.

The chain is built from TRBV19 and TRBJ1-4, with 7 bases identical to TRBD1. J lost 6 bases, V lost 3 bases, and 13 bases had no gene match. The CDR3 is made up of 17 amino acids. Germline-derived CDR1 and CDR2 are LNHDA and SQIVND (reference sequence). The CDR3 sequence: CASSIGRQGGRDEKLFF. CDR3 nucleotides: TGTGCCAGTAGTATTGGGAGACAGGGCGGACGAGATGAAAAACTGTTTTTT.

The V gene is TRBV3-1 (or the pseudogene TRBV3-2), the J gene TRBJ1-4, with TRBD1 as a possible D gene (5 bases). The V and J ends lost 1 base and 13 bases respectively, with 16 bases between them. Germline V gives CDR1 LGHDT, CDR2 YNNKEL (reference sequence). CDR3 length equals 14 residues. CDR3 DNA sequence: TGTGCCAGCAGCCAAGTGCGAGGTCCGCAGGGACTGTTTTTT. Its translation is CASSQVRGPQGLFF.

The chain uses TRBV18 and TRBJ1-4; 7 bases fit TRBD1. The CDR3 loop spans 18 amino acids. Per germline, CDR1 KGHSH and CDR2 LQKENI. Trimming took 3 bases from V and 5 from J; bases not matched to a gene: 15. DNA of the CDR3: TGTGCCAGCTCACCGGGGTTCGTGGAGGGGGCAGGCAATGAAAAACTGTTTTTT. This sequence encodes CASSPGFVEGAGNEKLFF.

CDR3 nucleotide sequence: TGTGCCATCAGCGAACTGCAGGGAAGCACAGATACGCAGTATTTT. Translated: CAISELQGSTDTQYF. The V gene is TRBV10-3, the J gene TRBJ2-3; tentatively, D is TRBD1 (5 bases). The CDR3 loop spans 15 amino acids. Germline V lookup: CDR1 ENHRY, CDR2 SYGVKD. V dropped 6 bases and J dropped 0 bases, with 13 bases sitting between them.

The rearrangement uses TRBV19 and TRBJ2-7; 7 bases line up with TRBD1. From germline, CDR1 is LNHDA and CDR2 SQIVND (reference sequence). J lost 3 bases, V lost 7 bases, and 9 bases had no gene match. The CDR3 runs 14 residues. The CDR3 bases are TGTGCCAGTACCGTGGACAGGAACAACTACGAGCAGTACTTC. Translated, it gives CASTVDRNNYEQYF.

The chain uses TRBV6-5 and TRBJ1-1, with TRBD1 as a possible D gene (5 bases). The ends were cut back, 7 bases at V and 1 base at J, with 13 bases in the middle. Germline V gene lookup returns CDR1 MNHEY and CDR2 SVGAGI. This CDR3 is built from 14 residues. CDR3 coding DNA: TGTGCCAGCACCTTTGCCACAGGGAACACTGAAGCTTTCTTT. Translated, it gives CASTFATGNTEAFF.

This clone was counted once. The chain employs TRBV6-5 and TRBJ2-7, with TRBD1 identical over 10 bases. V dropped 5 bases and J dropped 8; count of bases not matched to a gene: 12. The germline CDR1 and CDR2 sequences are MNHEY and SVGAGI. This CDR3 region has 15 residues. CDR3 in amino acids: CASSQQTGGPMQQYF. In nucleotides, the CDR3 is TGTGCCAGCAGTCAACAGACAGGGGGCCCCATGCAGCAGTACTTC.

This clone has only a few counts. The CDR3 region has the DNA TGTGCCAGCAGTGAAGCCCGGGGCTCTGGAAACACCATATATTTT. This translates into CASSEARGSGNTIYF. The chain employs TRBV2 and TRBJ1-3; D call uncertain. Trimming stripped 0 bases from V and 0 bases from J, with 6 bases between. CDR1 and CDR2 from the germline V gene are SNHLY and FYNNEI. The CDR3 has 15 amino acids.

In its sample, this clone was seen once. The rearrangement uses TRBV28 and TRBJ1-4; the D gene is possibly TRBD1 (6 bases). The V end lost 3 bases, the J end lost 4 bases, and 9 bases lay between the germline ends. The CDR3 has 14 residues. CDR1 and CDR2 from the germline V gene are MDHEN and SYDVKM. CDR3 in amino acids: CASSFRTDNEKLFF. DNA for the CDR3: TGTGCCAGCAGTTTTCGGACAGATAATGAAAAACTGTTTTTT.

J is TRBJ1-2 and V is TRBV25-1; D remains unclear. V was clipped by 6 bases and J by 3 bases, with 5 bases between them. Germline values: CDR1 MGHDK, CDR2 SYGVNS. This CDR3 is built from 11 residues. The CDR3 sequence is CASSQYYGYTF. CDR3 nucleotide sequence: TGTGCCAGCAGCCAGTACTATGGCTACACCTTC.

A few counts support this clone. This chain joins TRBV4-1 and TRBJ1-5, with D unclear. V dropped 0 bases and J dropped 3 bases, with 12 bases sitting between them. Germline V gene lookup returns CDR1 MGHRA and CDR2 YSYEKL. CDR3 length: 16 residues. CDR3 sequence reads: CASSQDVWAINQPQHF. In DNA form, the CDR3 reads TGCGCCAGCAGCCAAGACGTGTGGGCGATCAATCAGCCCCAGCATTTT.

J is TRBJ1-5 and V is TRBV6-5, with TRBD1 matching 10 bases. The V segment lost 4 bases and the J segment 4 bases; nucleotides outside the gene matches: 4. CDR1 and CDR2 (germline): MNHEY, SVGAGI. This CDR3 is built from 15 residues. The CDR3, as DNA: TGTGCCAGCAGTTCGGGACAGGGGTTAAATCAGCCCCAGCATTTT. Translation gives CASSSGQGLNQPQHF.

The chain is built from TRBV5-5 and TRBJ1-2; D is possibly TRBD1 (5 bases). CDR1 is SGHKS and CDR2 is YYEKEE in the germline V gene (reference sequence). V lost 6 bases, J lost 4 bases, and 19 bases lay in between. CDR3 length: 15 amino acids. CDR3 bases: TGTGCCAGCACCCAGGGTCCGGCCCATTTCTATGGCTACACCTTC. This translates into CASTQGPAHFYGYTF.

This CDR3 reads CASSENWGGPDTQYF. CDR3 coding DNA: TGTGCCAGCAGTGAAAACTGGGGGGGCCCCGATACGCAGTATTTT. This chain links TRBV2 with TRBJ2-3; a possible D gene is TRBD2 (7 bases). The CDR3 extends over 15 amino acids. V lost 2 bases to trimming and J lost 6 bases, with 15 bases between them. Germline CDR1 SNHLY, CDR2 FYNNEI.